These T cell receptor beta chains were read from a single sample in a study of blood T cell repertoires in COVID-19. The data were produced by immunoSEQ multiplex PCR, yet TCRdb's version contains in-frame clones alone and is incomplete. The table includes about 300,000 clones, 70% to 90% detected once. Source material: PBMCs or T cells enriched from blood (not recorded which). These receptors all come from a woman aged 25 to 39 who had recovered from COVID-19. The CDR3 runs from the conserved cysteine through the conserved F or W. A D gene is named only where the DNA matches it firmly. Size is stated for part of the rows, as once, few or many counts, or as a class when the clone is expanded.

V gene: TRBV15; D gene: .; clone size: .; J gene: TRBJ1-1; CDR3 DNA: TGTGCCACCAGCCGCGAGTTTGGAGTGAACACTGAAGCTTTCTTT; CDR3 protein: CATSREFGVNTEAFF
V gene: TRBV18; D gene: .; clone size: .; J gene: TRBJ1-4; CDR3 DNA: TGTGCCAGCTCAGCAAACCGACAGCCGAATGAAAAACTGTTTTTT; CDR3 protein: CASSANRQPNEKLFF
V gene: TRBV4-1; D gene: TRBD1; clone size: .; J gene: TRBJ2-7; CDR3 DNA: TGCGCCAGCAGCACGGGACAGGGTACATACGAGCAGTACTTC; CDR3 protein: CASSTGQGTYEQYF
V gene: TRBV6-5; D gene: .; clone size: .; J gene: TRBJ2-5; CDR3 DNA: TGTGCCAGCAGTTACTCCGGGGGGCTGAAGACCCAGTACTTC; CDR3 protein: CASSYSGGLKTQYF
V gene: TRBV5-8; D gene: .; clone size: .; J gene: TRBJ1-6; CDR3 DNA: TGTGCCAGCAGCTTGGGGACAGCGTCACCCCTCCACTTT; CDR3 protein: CASSLGTASPLHF
V gene: TRBV15; D gene: TRBD1; clone size: once; J gene: TRBJ1-2; CDR3 DNA: TGTGCCACCAGCAGGACAGGGGGCTCAGGCTATGGCTACACCTTC; CDR3 protein: CATSRTGGSGYGYTF
V gene: TRBV10-3; D gene: .; clone size: .; J gene: TRBJ1-4; CDR3 DNA: TGTGCCATCAGTGAAGAGGGCCGAGCTGAAAAACTGTTTTTT; CDR3 protein: CAISEEGRAEKLFF
V gene: TRBV5-1; D gene: TRBD1; clone size: .; J gene: TRBJ1-2; CDR3 DNA: TGCGCCAGCAGATTTGGGACAGGGAAAGACTATGGCTACACCTTC; CDR3 protein: CASRFGTGKDYGYTF
V gene: TRBV5-1; D gene: TRBD1; clone size: .; J gene: TRBJ2-2; CDR3 DNA: TGCGCCAGCAGCTCGGGACAGGGGGCAACCGGGGAGCTGTTTTTT; CDR3 protein: CASSSGQGATGELFF
V gene: TRBV5-1; D gene: .; clone size: .; J gene: TRBJ1-4; CDR3 DNA: TGCGCCAGCAGCTTGACAGGGACGGGGCATGAAAAACTGTTTTTT; CDR3 protein: CASSLTGTGHEKLFF
V gene: TRBV3-1/TRBV3-2; D gene: .; clone size: .; J gene: TRBJ1-1; CDR3 DNA: TGTGCCAGCAGTCAAGGGGCCGGGAAAGCTTTCTTT; CDR3 protein: CASSQGAGKAFF
V gene: TRBV30; D gene: TRBD1; clone size: .; J gene: TRBJ2-5; CDR3 DNA: TGTGCCTGGAGTCGACAGGGAGAGACCCAGTACTTC; CDR3 protein: CAWSRQGETQYF
V gene: TRBV6-5; D gene: TRBD1; clone size: .; J gene: TRBJ2-1; CDR3 DNA: TGTGCCAGCAGTCCTACAGGGGGCTCCTACAATGAGCAGTTCTTC; CDR3 protein: CASSPTGGSYNEQFF
V gene: TRBV7-2; D gene: .; clone size: .; J gene: TRBJ1-5; CDR3 DNA: TGTGCCAGCAGCCTTGACTGGGGGGGCTATCAGCCCCAGCATTTT; CDR3 protein: CASSLDWGGYQPQHF
V gene: TRBV27; D gene: .; clone size: .; J gene: TRBJ1-2; CDR3 DNA: TGTGCCAGCAGGGATCCGGGTCAGTGGGGCTACACCTTC; CDR3 protein: CASRDPGQWGYTF
V gene: TRBV9; D gene: TRBD2; clone size: .; J gene: TRBJ2-3; CDR3 DNA: TGTGCCAGCAGCGTATCTCCAGCGGGGCTCACAGATACGCAGTATTTT; CDR3 protein: CASSVSPAGLTDTQYF
V gene: TRBV19; D gene: TRBD1; clone size: .; J gene: TRBJ1-6; CDR3 DNA: TGTGCCAGTAGACCGGGACAGCCTTTTAATTCACCCCTCCACTTT; CDR3 protein: CASRPGQPFNSPLHF
V gene: TRBV5-1; D gene: TRBD2; clone size: .; J gene: TRBJ2-3; CDR3 DNA: TGCGCCAGCAGCTTGGATGGGACTAGCGCAGATACGCAGTATTTT; CDR3 protein: CASSLDGTSADTQYF
V gene: TRBV5-5; D gene: TRBD2; clone size: .; J gene: TRBJ2-7; CDR3 DNA: TGTGCCAGCAGCTGGCTAACTAGCGGGGGGTTGAACGAGCAGTACTTC; CDR3 protein: CASSWLTSGGLNEQYF
V gene: TRBV3-1/TRBV3-2; D gene: TRBD2; clone size: .; J gene: TRBJ2-1; CDR3 DNA: TGTGCCAGCAGCCCCGGGACTAGCGCCATCCACCCCCAGTTCTTC; CDR3 protein: CASSPGTSAIHPQFF
V gene: TRBV4-3; D gene: TRBD1; clone size: .; J gene: TRBJ2-7; CDR3 DNA: TGCGCCAGCAGCCGTTCCGGGACAGGGCACGAGCAGTACTTC; CDR3 protein: CASSRSGTGHEQYF
V gene: TRBV5-5; D gene: .; clone size: .; J gene: TRBJ1-2; CDR3 DNA: TGTGCCAGCAGCCTGGAGGGGGTTAACTATGGCTACACCTTC; CDR3 protein: CASSLEGVNYGYTF
V gene: TRBV4-3; D gene: TRBD1; clone size: .; J gene: TRBJ1-2; CDR3 DNA: TGCGCCAGCAGCCAAACGGGACAGGGCGTCGCTAACTATGGCTACACCTTC; CDR3 protein: CASSQTGQGVANYGYTF
V gene: TRBV29-1; D gene: TRBD1; clone size: .; J gene: TRBJ2-7; CDR3 DNA: TGCAGCGTTGAAGGGCAGGGGGCTCCCTACGAGCAGTACTTC; CDR3 protein: CSVEGQGAPYEQYF
V gene: TRBV14; D gene: .; clone size: .; J gene: TRBJ1-2; CDR3 DNA: TGTGCCAGCAGCCGCGGGTCCCGGGATGGCTACACCTTC; CDR3 protein: CASSRGSRDGYTF
V gene: TRBV20-1; D gene: TRBD2; clone size: .; J gene: TRBJ2-1; CDR3 DNA: TGCAGTGCTAGTCCGACTAGCGGGTACAATGAGCAGTTCTTC; CDR3 protein: CSASPTSGYNEQFF
V gene: TRBV6-5; D gene: TRBD1; clone size: .; J gene: TRBJ2-7; CDR3 DNA: TGTGCCAGCAGACGACAGGGACGAACCTACGAGCAGTACTTC; CDR3 protein: CASRRQGRTYEQYF
V gene: TRBV3-1/TRBV3-2; D gene: .; clone size: .; J gene: TRBJ1-2; CDR3 DNA: TGTGCCAGCAGCCAACTAAAAAGTGGTGGCTACACCTTC; CDR3 protein: CASSQLKSGGYTF
V gene: TRBV6-6; D gene: .; clone size: .; J gene: TRBJ1-3; CDR3 DNA: TGTGCCAGCAGTCCCCACAGGGAATCGCTCGGAAACACCATATATTTT; CDR3 protein: CASSPHRESLGNTIYF
V gene: TRBV30; D gene: .; clone size: .; J gene: TRBJ1-4; CDR3 DNA: TGTGCCATCCAGGGAGGGCAAAAACTGTTTTTT; CDR3 protein: CAIQGGQKLFF
V gene: TRBV9; D gene: .; clone size: .; J gene: TRBJ1-2; CDR3 DNA: TGTGCCAGCAGCCAAGGGGGGGGCCTAAACTATGGCTACACCTTC; CDR3 protein: CASSQGGGLNYGYTF
V gene: TRBV6-6; D gene: .; clone size: .; J gene: TRBJ1-2; CDR3 DNA: TGTGCCAGCAGCCAGACCGGGGGTCGGGATGGCTACACCTTC; CDR3 protein: CASSQTGGRDGYTF
V gene: TRBV6-6; D gene: .; clone size: .; J gene: TRBJ1-1; CDR3 DNA: TGTGCCAGCAGGGCAGAGCAGCGGGGCACTGAAGCTTTCTTT; CDR3 protein: CASRAEQRGTEAFF
V gene: TRBV4-1; D gene: .; clone size: .; J gene: TRBJ1-2; CDR3 DNA: TGCGCCAGCAGCCAACCGCAGGGTCGTGGCTATGGCTACACCTTC; CDR3 protein: CASSQPQGRGYGYTF
V gene: TRBV11-2; D gene: TRBD2; clone size: .; J gene: TRBJ2-7; CDR3 DNA: TGTGCCAGCAGCTTAGGAGCGGGGGTAATCGAGCAGTACTTC; CDR3 protein: CASSLGAGVIEQYF
V gene: TRBV6-1; D gene: .; clone size: .; J gene: TRBJ1-5; CDR3 DNA: TGTGCCAGCAGTGCAGCTGGGGGCCAGCCCCAGCATTTT; CDR3 protein: CASSAAGGQPQHF
V gene: TRBV4-2; D gene: .; clone size: .; J gene: TRBJ2-1; CDR3 DNA: TGTGCCAGCAGCCAAGGGCAGGGATGGAATGAGCAGTTCTTC; CDR3 protein: CASSQGQGWNEQFF
V gene: TRBV30; D gene: .; clone size: .; J gene: TRBJ2-3; CDR3 DNA: TGTGCCTGGAGTGTACGGAACAGGGTAGCAGATACGCAGTATTTT; CDR3 protein: CAWSVRNRVADTQYF
V gene: TRBV6-5; D gene: TRBD1; clone size: .; J gene: TRBJ1-4; CDR3 DNA: TGTGCCACCTCGGGGACAGGGGTTTGGGAAAAACTGTTTTTT; CDR3 protein: CATSGTGVWEKLFF
V gene: TRBV29-1; D gene: .; clone size: once; J gene: TRBJ2-3; CDR3 DNA: TGCAGCGGGGAGGGGACAGGTGGCGCAGATACGCAGTATTTT; CDR3 protein: CSGEGTGGADTQYF
V gene: TRBV19; D gene: .; clone size: .; J gene: TRBJ1-1; CDR3 DNA: TGTGCCACCAACATGAACACTGAAGCTTTCTTT; CDR3 protein: CATNMNTEAFF
V gene: TRBV9; D gene: TRBD1; clone size: .; J gene: TRBJ2-2; CDR3 DNA: TGTGCCAGCAGCGATAGGGACAGGGGGCACACCGGGGAGCTGTTTTTT; CDR3 protein: CASSDRDRGHTGELFF
V gene: TRBV3-1/TRBV3-2; D gene: TRBD1; clone size: .; J gene: TRBJ1-2; CDR3 DNA: TGTGCCAGCAGCCAAAGGGACAGGTATGGCTACACCTTC; CDR3 protein: CASSQRDRYGYTF
V gene: TRBV30; D gene: TRBD1; clone size: .; J gene: TRBJ1-2; CDR3 DNA: TGTGCCTGGAACGACAGGGAAGGCTACACCTTC; CDR3 protein: CAWNDREGYTF
V gene: TRBV7-2; D gene: TRBD1; clone size: .; J gene: TRBJ1-5; CDR3 DNA: TGTGCCAGCAGCGGACAGGAGTATAGCAATCAGCCCCAGCATTTT; CDR3 protein: CASSGQEYSNQPQHF
V gene: TRBV27; D gene: .; clone size: .; J gene: TRBJ1-3; CDR3 DNA: TGTGCCAGCAGTCCCGGGGACCAGGGGAACACCATATATTTT; CDR3 protein: CASSPGDQGNTIYF
V gene: TRBV9; D gene: TRBD1; clone size: .; J gene: TRBJ1-4; CDR3 DNA: TGTGCCAGCAGCCCGGAGGGGACAGGCGGTGAAAAACTGTTTTTT; CDR3 protein: CASSPEGTGGEKLFF
V gene: TRBV4-2; D gene: TRBD1; clone size: .; J gene: TRBJ1-4; CDR3 DNA: TGTGCCAGCAGCTCGGGTAATGGACAGGGGGCGGAAAAACTGTTTTTT; CDR3 protein: CASSSGNGQGAEKLFF
V gene: TRBV5-6; D gene: .; clone size: .; J gene: TRBJ1-2; CDR3 DNA: TGTGCCAGCAGCTCAACTAACTATGGCTACACCTTC; CDR3 protein: CASSSTNYGYTF
V gene: TRBV5-1; D gene: .; clone size: .; J gene: TRBJ1-2; CDR3 DNA: TGCGCCAGCAGCTCGGGACAACAGGATATCTATGGCTACACCTTC; CDR3 protein: CASSSGQQDIYGYTF
V gene: TRBV10-3; D gene: TRBD1; clone size: .; J gene: TRBJ1-1; CDR3 DNA: TGTGCCATCAGTGTTGGGGACAGGTCGAAGGCTGGGGGGACTGAAGCTTTCTTT; CDR3 protein: CAISVGDRSKAGGTEAFF
V gene: TRBV2; D gene: .; clone size: once; J gene: TRBJ2-7; CDR3 DNA: TGTGCCAGCAGGGCCCAGGGGCGAGGAGGGGGCCTCTACGAGCAGTACTTC; CDR3 protein: CASRAQGRGGGLYEQYF
V gene: TRBV3-1/TRBV3-2; D gene: TRBD1; clone size: .; J gene: TRBJ1-5; CDR3 DNA: TGTGCCAGCAGCTCTCGACAGGGTGGACAGCCCCAGCATTTT; CDR3 protein: CASSSRQGGQPQHF
V gene: TRBV20-1; D gene: .; clone size: .; J gene: TRBJ1-1; CDR3 DNA: TGCAGTGCTAGTCCACCTGGGCGGACACTGGGCACTGAAGCTTTCTTT; CDR3 protein: CSASPPGRTLGTEAFF
V gene: TRBV30; D gene: TRBD1; clone size: .; J gene: TRBJ1-5; CDR3 DNA: TGTGCCTGGAACAGGGGCGGTGCTCAGCCCCAGCATTTT; CDR3 protein: CAWNRGGAQPQHF